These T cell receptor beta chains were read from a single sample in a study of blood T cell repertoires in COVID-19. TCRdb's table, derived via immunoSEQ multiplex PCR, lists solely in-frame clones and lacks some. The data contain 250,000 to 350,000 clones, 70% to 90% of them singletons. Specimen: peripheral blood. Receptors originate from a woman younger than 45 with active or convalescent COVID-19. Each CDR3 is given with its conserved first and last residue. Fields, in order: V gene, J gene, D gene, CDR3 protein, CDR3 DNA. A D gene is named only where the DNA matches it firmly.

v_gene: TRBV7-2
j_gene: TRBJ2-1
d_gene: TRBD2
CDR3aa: CASRGGGENEQFF
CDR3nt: TGTGCCAGCCGGGGGGGCGGGGAAAATGAGCAGTTCTTC

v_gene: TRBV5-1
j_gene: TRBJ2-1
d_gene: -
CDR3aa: CASSLWGRATSSYNEQFF
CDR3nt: TGCGCCAGCAGCTTGTGGGGCCGGGCTACCAGCTCCTACAATGAGCAGTTCTTC

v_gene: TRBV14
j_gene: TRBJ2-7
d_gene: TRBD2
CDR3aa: CASSPRLGLAGDYYEQYF
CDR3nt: TGTGCCAGCAGCCCACGATTAGGACTAGCGGGTGACTACTACGAGCAGTACTTC

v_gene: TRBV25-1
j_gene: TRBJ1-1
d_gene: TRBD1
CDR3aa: CASSEGGRGLTEAFF
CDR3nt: TGTGCCAGCAGTGAAGGAGGCAGGGGGCTCACTGAAGCTTTCTTT

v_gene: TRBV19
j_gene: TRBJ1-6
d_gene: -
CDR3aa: CASSAPGVGNSPLHF
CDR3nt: TGTGCCAGTAGTGCCCCAGGGGTGGGGAATTCACCCCTCCACTTT

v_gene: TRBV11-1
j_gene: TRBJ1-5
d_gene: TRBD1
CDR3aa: CASSFKQGAQPQHF
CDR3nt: TGTGCCAGCAGCTTTAAGCAGGGGGCTCAGCCCCAGCATTTT

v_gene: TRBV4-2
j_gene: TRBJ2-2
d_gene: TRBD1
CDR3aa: CASSQADRGLAGELFF
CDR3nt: TGTGCCAGCAGCCAAGCGGACAGGGGGCTTGCCGGGGAGCTGTTTTTT

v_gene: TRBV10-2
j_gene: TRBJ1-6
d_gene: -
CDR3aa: CASVGQYSPLHF
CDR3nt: TGCGCCAGCGTAGGACAGTATTCACCCCTCCACTTT

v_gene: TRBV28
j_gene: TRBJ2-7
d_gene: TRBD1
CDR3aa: CASSSPTDEIQGDPYEQYF
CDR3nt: TGTGCCAGCAGTTCCCCGACCGATGAAATACAGGGGGACCCCTACGAGCAGTACTTC

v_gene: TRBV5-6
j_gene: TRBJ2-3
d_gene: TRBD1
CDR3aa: CASSSPGQVRGTDTQYF
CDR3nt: TGTGCCAGCAGCTCCCCGGGACAGGTTCGCGGCACAGATACGCAGTATTTT

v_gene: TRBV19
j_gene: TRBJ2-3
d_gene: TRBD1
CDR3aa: CASSPWTGTFADTQYF
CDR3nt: TGTGCCAGTAGTCCATGGACAGGGACGTTCGCAGATACGCAGTATTTT

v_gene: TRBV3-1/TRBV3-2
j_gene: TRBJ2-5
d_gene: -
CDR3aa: CASSQDRPAGQETQYF
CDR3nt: TGTGCCAGCAGCCAAGATAGGCCAGCGGGCCAAGAGACCCAGTACTTC

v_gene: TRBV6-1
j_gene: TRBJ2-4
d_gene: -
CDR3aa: CASSDRTIPTTKNIQYF
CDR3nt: TGTGCCAGCAGTGATAGGACTATTCCTACGACCAAAAACATTCAGTACTTC

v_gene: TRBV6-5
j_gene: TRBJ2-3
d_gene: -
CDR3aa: CASSYRGTDTDTQYF
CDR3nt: TGTGCCAGCAGTTACCGAGGAACGGACACAGATACGCAGTATTTT